The TCR beta chain under discussion was sequenced for a study of TIL therapy for anti-PD-1-resistant metastatic lung cancer (dated by TCRdb to 2020 to 2023). With regard to the full study: Tumors were collected before any PD-1/PD-L1 blockade, after which patients were given nivolumab, and patients who progressed were given lymphodepletion, an infusion of expanded TIL and IL-2. Enrolled patients had a median age of about 50 years (range roughly 35-85) and a median tumor PD-L1 proportion score of about 5.9%. The cohort was composed predominantly of lung adenocarcinoma, with a few EGFR-mutant and two ALK-rearranged tumors included, and half of patients were identified as current or former smokers. Across the cohort, whole-exome sequencing showed a median non-synonymous tumor mutation burden of 1.5 mutations per megabase. T cell receptor beta sequencing of tumor and peripheral blood served to follow clonotypes across the tumor, the expanded TIL product, and serial blood samples.

The study at large found these results: The cohort was highly selected, with more treatment-naive, never-smoker and oncogene-addicted patients than typical, limiting generalizability. Infused TIL clonotypes partially replaced the baseline peripheral repertoire then decayed over months, with no apparent association between persistence and response. The study protocol defined all tumor marker inferences as exploratory.

The intended sense of this specimen's time point label: pre-treatment sample, taken before nivolumab and TIL therapy. Adults with stage 4 NSCLC were enrolled in a dual-center phase I trial from 2017 to January 2020. The samples were drawn from an open-label, single-arm phase I trial testing tumor-infiltrating lymphocyte therapy combined with nivolumab in advanced non-small cell lung cancer. Blood mononuclear cells were isolated from EDTA tubes by Ficoll gradient and were snap-frozen as pellets, and DNA was extracted with a Qiagen mini-prep kit. TCR beta CDR3 regions were amplified from genomic DNA by bias-controlled multiplex PCR with the immunoSEQ v3 hsTCRB kit. The TCR libraries were sequenced on an Illumina NextSeq 500 to roughly 2 million read pairs for survey level or about 5-6.5 million read pairs for deep level. The authors' analysis ran thus. V, D and J genes were assigned, non-productive sequences were removed, and clonality was reported by immunoSEQ Analyzer software. To compare repertoires between infused TIL and blood, productive Simpson clonality was used along with the Morisita overlap index of productive TRB rearrangements. The absolute count of a clonotype in blood was estimated by multiplying the lymphocyte count by the CD3+ fraction and by the productive frequency of the clone. TCRdb mirrors the immuneACCESS table, restricted to in-frame sequences. Some clones are absent from its copies; in checked studies, under half trace to an unresolved V gene, and the reason for the others is unknown. V, J and clone size were drawn from that table, and D and trimming were deduced from the DNA. This sample holds roughly 60,000 clones; about 70% were observed only once. The top ten clonotypes cover less than 2% of the sample.

From a lookup of the germline V gene, CDR1 and CDR2 are MDHEN and SYDVKM. The CDR3 runs 15 residues from the cysteine to the phenylalanine. Only the CDR3 part of the read is kept: 45 bases, read in frame from the first base. The junction shows trimming of 10 bases on V and 1 base on J, plus 20 bases between the germline ends. As to this clone: Its target antigen remains unknown. No much larger clonotype is one base removed from it; base qualities were not supplied.

This receptor was obtained from a person aged 30 to 80 with non-small cell lung cancer. The sequenced sample was blood, obtained at baseline. Recombination joined TRBV28 with TRBJ2-7; the D gene lacks a confident call. The bases read TGTGCCACCAACCGGGCCTCCGACGTATCCTACGAGCAGTACTTC. It specifies CATNRASDVSYEQYF.